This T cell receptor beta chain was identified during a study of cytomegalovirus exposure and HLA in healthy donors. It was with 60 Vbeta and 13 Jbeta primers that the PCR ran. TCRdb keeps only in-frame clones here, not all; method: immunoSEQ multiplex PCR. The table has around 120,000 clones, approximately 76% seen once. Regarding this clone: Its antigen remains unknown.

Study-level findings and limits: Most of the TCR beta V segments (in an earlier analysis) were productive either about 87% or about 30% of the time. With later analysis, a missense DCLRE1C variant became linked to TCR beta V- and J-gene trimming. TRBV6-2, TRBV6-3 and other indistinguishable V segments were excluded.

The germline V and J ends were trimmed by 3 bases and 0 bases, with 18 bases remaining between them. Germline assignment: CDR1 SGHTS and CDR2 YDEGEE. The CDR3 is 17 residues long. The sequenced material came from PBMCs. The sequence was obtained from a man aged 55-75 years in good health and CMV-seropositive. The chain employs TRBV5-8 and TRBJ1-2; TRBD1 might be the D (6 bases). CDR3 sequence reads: CASSSSGHLETNYGYTF. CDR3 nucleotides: TGTGCCAGCAGCTCCTCGGGACACTTGGAGACTAACTATGGCTACACCTTC.